Shown below are 25 T cell receptor beta chains from a single sample sequenced in a study of cytomegalovirus exposure and HLA in healthy donors. PCR amplification relied on 60 Vbeta primers (plus 13 Jbeta primers). Profiled with immunoSEQ multiplex PCR; TCRdb holds only in-frame clones, not every one. The sample lists 120,000 or so clones, 75% to 90% seen once, with approximately 0.22% in the top ten. The sample was PBMCs. Receptors originate from a man between 50 and 59 years old in good health and CMV-seronegative.

The chain links TRBV7-6 to TRBJ2-1; 7 nucleotides align to TRBD2. The CDR3 length is 14 residues. Trimming at V came to 5 bases and at J to 5 bases, leaving 6 bases not matched to a gene. Germline loops: CDR1 SGHVS, CDR2 FNYEAQ. The CDR3 nucleotides read TGTGCCAGCAGCCGAACCGGGACTAACAATGAGCAGTTCTTC. Its protein is CASSRTGTNNEQFF.

The J gene is TRBJ2-5, the V gene TRBV9, with 7 bases identical to TRBD1. The length of the CDR3 is 13 residues. J gave up 7 bases and V 3 bases, and 6 bases lay outside the gene matches. Germline assignment: CDR1 SGDLS and CDR2 YYNGEE. The CDR3 loop is CASSATGEGTQYF. The DNA for the CDR3 is TGTGCCAGCAGCGCCACAGGGGAAGGGACCCAGTACTTC.

The chain employs TRBV2 and TRBJ1-2, with 7 bases matching TRBD1. This CDR3 contains 14 residues. Germline values: CDR1 SNHLY, CDR2 FYNNEI. The V and J ends lost 6 bases and 8 bases, in that order; junction bases with no gene match: 12. The CDR3 nucleotides are TGTGCCAGCAGGGGGGCGACAGGGAACAAGGGCTACACCTTC. This sequence encodes CASRGATGNKGYTF.

The chain recombines TRBV5-1 with TRBJ1-5, with TRBD1 matching 9 bases. Germline CDR1 SGHRS, CDR2 YFSETQ. V shed 1 base, J shed 5 bases, and the junction held 4 bases outside the gene matches. CDR3 size: 15 residues. The CDR3 bases are TGCGCCAGCAGCTTGCGGGGACAGGGCGATCAGCCCCAGCATTTT. Amino acids: CASSLRGQGDQPQHF.

The gene calls are TRBV7-3 and TRBJ1-2; maybe TRBD1 (5 bases). In germline, CDR1 is SGHTA, CDR2 FQGTGA. CDR3 length: 13 residues. Trimming removed 8 bases from V and 3 bases from J, with 13 bases in between. DNA of the CDR3: TGTGCCAGCGGGGGGAGGGCGGACTATGGCTACACCTTC. Its protein is CASGGRADYGYTF.

This chain's CDR3 is CASSDRGVSYEQYF. The CDR3 DNA follows: TGTGCCAGCAGTGACAGGGGGGTATCCTACGAGCAGTACTTC. The V call is TRBV25-1, the J call TRBJ2-7; D is possibly TRBD1 (7 bases). The CDR3 is made up of 14 amino acids. V lost 3 bases to trimming and J lost 1 base, with 10 bases between them. Germline-derived CDR1 and CDR2 are MGHDK and SYGVNS.

This clone was observed a single time. The V gene is TRBV6-6, the J gene TRBJ2-7; 9 nucleotides align to TRBD2. The ends lost 0 bases at V and 6 bases at J; junction bases unmatched: 6. This CDR3 region has 15 residues. Germline V gene data show CDR1 as MNHNY and CDR2 as SVGAGI (reference sequence). CDR3 protein: CASSYSGGGDREQYF. DNA for the CDR3: TGTGCCAGCAGTTACTCTGGCGGGGGGGATCGCGAGCAGTACTTC.

This chain uses TRBV2 with TRBJ2-7; TRBD1 aligns across 8 bases. Trimming removed 10 bases from V and 6 bases from J; junction bases left unmatched: 8. Germline V gene sequence: CDR1 SNHLY, CDR2 FYNNEI. This CDR3 region has 12 residues. CDR3 region: CAIGRGPGEQYF. Here the CDR3 DNA reads TGTGCCATAGGCAGGGGGCCTGGCGAGCAGTACTTC.

The chain joins TRBV6-5 to TRBJ2-3; 9 bases are shared with TRBD2. CDR1 is MNHEY, CDR2 SVGAGI, per germline. V was pared by 2 bases and J by 2 bases, with 5 bases of the junction left unmatched. The CDR3 has 16 amino acids. CDR3 DNA: TGTGCCAGCAGTTACGGGGCGGGAGGGAACACAGATACGCAGTATTTT. Translating it yields CASSYGAGGNTDTQYF.

CDR3: CASSYGITGPETQYF. The CDR3 bases are TGTGCCAGCAGTTACGGGATCACAGGCCCAGAGACCCAGTACTTC. This rearrangement joins TRBV6-5 to TRBJ2-5; tentative D call: TRBD1 (5 bases). The CDR3 has 15 amino acids. V was clipped by 2 bases and J by 4 bases, with 14 bases between them. The germline V gene encodes CDR1 MNHEY and CDR2 SVGAGI.

In its sample, this clone was seen a few times. At one end the junction does not follow the germline gene, possibly because of a read error. The rearrangement uses TRBV6-1 and TRBJ1-1; a weak D match, TRBD1 (5 bases). The germline gives CDR1 MNHNS, CDR2 SASEGT. This CDR3 is 13 amino acids long. The CDR3 loop reads CASSEGQNTEAFF. CDR3 in DNA: TGTGCCAGCAGCGAAGGACAGAACACTGAAGCTTTCTTT.

The chain has TRBV28 and TRBJ1-4, with D possibly TRBD1 on 6 matching bases. V shed 2 bases and J shed 6 bases, with 10 bases lying between them. The CDR3 contains 14 residues. Per germline, CDR1 MDHEN and CDR2 SYDVKM. CDR3 in amino acids: CASSLGGRDEKLFF. CDR3 bases: TGTGCCAGCAGTTTAGGGGGCAGGGATGAAAAACTGTTTTTT.

This clone was counted a few times. The V call is TRBV5-1, the J call TRBJ1-1; D might be TRBD1 (6 bases). V lost 2 bases to trimming and J lost 0 bases, with 20 bases between them. CDR3 length: 18 amino acids. Germline values: CDR1 SGHRS, CDR2 YFSETQ. CDR3 coding DNA: TGCGCCAGCAGCTTTTTAACGGCAGGGGTCACCATGAACACTGAAGCTTTCTTT. Residues: CASSFLTAGVTMNTEAFF. Variable domain in full (rest from reference TRBV5-1 and TRBJ1-1): KAGVTQTPRYLIKTRGQQVTLSCSPISGHRSVSWYQQTPGQGLQFLFEYFSETQRNKGNFPGRFSGRQFSNSRSEMNVSTLELGDSALYLCASSFLTAGVTMNTEAFFGQGTRLTVV.

This chain uses TRBV5-1 with TRBJ2-5; 9 nucleotides match TRBD2. This CDR3 has 14 residues. Germline CDR1 is SGHRS and CDR2 is YFSETQ. Trimming removed 4 bases from V and 3 bases from J; junction bases left unmatched: 4. The CDR3 region has the DNA TGCGCCAGCAGCCAGGGACTAGCAAAAGAGACCCAGTACTTC. This gives the protein CASSQGLAKETQYF.

The V call is TRBV19, the J call TRBJ1-6; D gene ambiguous. Germline V gives CDR1 LNHDA, CDR2 SQIVND (reference sequence). Trimming took 3 bases from V and 7 from J, leaving 10 bases between them. This CDR3 is built from 14 residues. The CDR3 coding sequence is TGTGCCAGTAGTATTCGAGGTTCGAATTCACCCCTCCACTTT. Its translation: CASSIRGSNSPLHF.

CDR3: CASSSSGSRYNEQFF. CDR3 DNA: TGTGCCAGCTCATCGAGCGGGAGTAGATACAATGAGCAGTTCTTC. The rearrangement joins TRBV18 to TRBJ2-1; 8 positions agree with TRBD2. Losses at the gene ends were 5 bases for V and 4 bases for J; bases not matched to a gene: 7. This CDR3 is 15 amino acids long. Per germline, CDR1 KGHSH and CDR2 LQKENI.

As regards this clone: An end of the junction does not agree with germline; a read error may underlie this. The chain couples TRBV4-1 to TRBJ2-7; 9 nucleotides line up with TRBD1. Germline loops: CDR1 MGHRA, CDR2 YSYEKL. CDR3 size: 16 residues. The CDR3 here is CARSQAPGQGIYEQYF. CDR3 bases: TGCGCCCGCAGCCAAGCACCGGGACAGGGTATTTACGAGCAGTACTTC.

This clone has only one observation. The genes are TRBV4-2 and TRBJ2-3; the D gene is possibly TRBD2 (5 bases). In germline, CDR1 is LGHNA, CDR2 YNFKEQ. The CDR3 covers 16 residues. V was cut by 1 base and J by 5 bases, with 16 bases left in between. The DNA of the CDR3 is TGTGCCAGCAGCCAAGTTGGAGACTTACGGGAAGATACGCAGTATTTT. This encodes CASSQVGDLREDTQYF.

This chain joins TRBV5-1 and TRBJ2-7; the match to TRBD1 covers 10 bases. J lost 3 bases, V lost 4 bases, and 10 bases had no gene match. The CDR3 length is 16 residues. The germline gives CDR1 SGHRS, CDR2 YFSETQ. CDR3 in amino acids: CASSPRTGGMGYEQYF. The DNA for the CDR3 is TGCGCCAGCAGCCCCCGGACAGGGGGTATGGGCTACGAGCAGTACTTC. The full variable domain, with the rest looked up from reference TRBV5-1 and TRBJ2-7, is KAGVTQTPRYLIKTRGQQVTLSCSPISGHRSVSWYQQTPGQGLQFLFEYFSETQRNKGNFPGRFSGRQFSNSRSEMNVSTLELGDSALYLCASSPRTGGMGYEQYFGPGTRLTVT.

As to this clone: Compared with germline, one end of the junction differs, possibly owing to a read error. This rearrangement joins TRBV7-7 to TRBJ2-5, with 13 bases matching TRBD2. The CDR3 sequence is 15 residues long. Germline V CDR1 and CDR2: SSHAT, FNYEAQ (reference sequence). The CDR3 is CASSPLAGGPETQYF. Here the CDR3 DNA reads TGTGCTAGCAGCCCACTAGCGGGGGGGCCAGAGACCCAGTACTTC.

The chain carries TRBV27 and TRBJ2-7; tentative D call: TRBD2 (6 bases). Germline CDR1 MNHEY, CDR2 SMNVEV (reference sequence). Trimming left V 7 bases short and J 2 bases short, with 21 bases between. The CDR3 runs to 16 residues. The DNA of the CDR3 is TGTGCCAGCAACCCCGCGGGGAGCGGTTCCCCCTACGAGCAGTACTTC. It is translated as CASNPAGSGSPYEQYF.

CDR3 DNA: TGTGCCAGCAGGGAGGACAGGGCTACAGATACGCAGTATTTT. Translation: CASREDRATDTQYF. The rearrangement links TRBV6-6 to TRBJ2-3; 8 bases are a match to TRBD1. The junction had 5 bases not matched to a gene; V was cut back by 6 bases and J by 3 bases. The CDR3 has 14 residues. The germline CDR1 and CDR2 sequences are MNHNY and SVGAGI (reference sequence).

The chain uses TRBV6-5 and TRBJ2-7; 11 bases agree with TRBD1. The CDR3 length is 15 residues. Germline values: CDR1 MNHEY, CDR2 SVGAGI. V was clipped by 2 bases and J by 5 bases; unmatched bases: 5. CDR3 in amino acids: CASSYHGQGANEQYF. The CDR3 DNA is TGTGCCAGCAGTTACCATGGACAGGGGGCGAACGAGCAGTACTTC.

The gene calls are TRBV28 and TRBJ1-2; D unresolved. Trimming took off 7 bases at V and 0 bases at J, with 6 bases between the two ends. This CDR3 region has 12 residues. Germline CDR1 and CDR2: MDHEN and SYDVKM. As DNA, the CDR3 is TGTGCCAGCAAATATGCTAACTATGGCTACACCTTC. Protein product: CASKYANYGYTF.

CDR3 nucleotides: TGTGCCAGCAGCCTCTGGGCCGCCTACGAGCAGTACTTC. Translating it yields CASSLWAAYEQYF. This rearrangement joins TRBV7-2 to TRBJ2-7, with no clear D. This CDR3 has 13 amino acids. Per germline, CDR1 SGHTA and CDR2 FQGNSA. Trimming pared 5 bases from V and 2 bases from J, leaving 10 bases between.